The next 8 T cell receptor beta chains were all read from a single sample in a study of blood T cell dynamics during melanoma immunotherapy. Time point reported: pre-treatment baseline. Sequenced by immunoSEQ multiplex PCR; TCRdb stores in-frame clones only, minus some. The table records roughly 5,400 clones, 70% to 90% of them present only once. The material sequenced was blood, taken from a patient treated with checkpoint blockade. The receptor source for this set is a human donor with melanoma.

The rearrangement joins TRBV1 to TRBJ1-1; TRBD1, as called in the table, went unchecked against the DNA. TRBV1 is termed a pseudogene. CDR3 length: 15 amino acids. The CDR3 loop is CTSSPRTGLNTEAFF. The CDR3 DNA reads TGCACCAGCAGCCCGCGGACAGGGCTGAACACTGAAGCTTTCTTT.

This rearrangement joins TRBV15 to TRBJ1-1, with D unclear. The germline CDR1 and CDR2 sequences are LNHNV and YYDKDF (reference sequence). Trimming took off 0 bases at V and 4 bases at J, with 12 bases between the two ends. This CDR3 is 15 amino acids long. The DNA for the CDR3 is TGTGCCACCAGCAGAGACGGCAGCTTGGGCACTGAAGCTTTCTTT. It codes for CATSRDGSLGTEAFF.

The chain employs TRBV14 and TRBJ2-3; 11 bases are shared with TRBD2. The CDR3 totals 17 residues. Trimming at V came to 4 bases and at J to 3 bases, leaving 9 bases not matched to a gene. Germline CDR1 is SGHDN and CDR2 is FVKESK. The CDR3 sequence is CASSPRLAGTGTDTQYF. The DNA for the CDR3 is TGTGCCAGCAGCCCCCGACTAGCGGGAACAGGGACAGATACGCAGTATTTT. The variable domain in full, with the rest retrieved from reference TRBV14 and TRBJ2-3, is EAGVTQFPSHSVIEKGQTVTLRCDPISGHDNLYWYRRVMGKEIKFLLHFVKESKQDESGMPNNRFLAERTGGTYSTLKVQPAELEDSGVYFCASSPRLAGTGTDTQYFGPGTRLTVL.

The genes are TRBV6-5 and TRBJ1-2; D is unresolved. Germline CDR1 is MNHEY and CDR2 is SVGAGI. The CDR3 consists of 15 residues. The V end was cut by 7 bases, the J end by 8 bases, with 23 bases between. The CDR3 nucleotides are TGTGCCAGCACCCCCGGGTTCGGGTTGAGGAGGGGCTACACCTTC. As protein: CASTPGFGLRRGYTF.

This clone occurred once. The rearrangement joins TRBV7-6 to TRBJ2-1, with 15 bases lining up with TRBD2. V was clipped by 8 bases and J by 6 bases; unmatched bases: 2. Germline V gives CDR1 SGHVS, CDR2 FNYEAQ. The CDR3 is 14 residues long. CDR3 amino acids: CASGLAGGINEQFF. The CDR3 DNA is TGTGCCAGCGGACTAGCGGGAGGGATCAATGAGCAGTTCTTC.

V usage is TRBV5-6 and J usage is TRBJ2-3; no reliable D call. The V gene lost 4 bases and the J gene lost 2 bases, with 17 bases spanning the gap. The CDR3 is 16 residues long. CDR1 and CDR2 (germline): SGHDT, YYEEEE. CDR3 sequence (DNA): TGTGCCAGCAGCCTGTTTAGACTGTCATTCACAGATACGCAGTATTTT. This codes for CASSLFRLSFTDTQYF.

This chain links TRBV6-4 with TRBJ1-6; D may be TRBD1 (6 bases). The CDR3 loop spans 13 amino acids. V was shortened by 5 bases and J by 10 bases, with 12 bases between the two germline ends. Looked up from germline, CDR1 is MRHNA and CDR2 is SNTAGT. The CDR3 bases are TGTGCCAGCAGTACCACAGGGTTCTCACCCCTCCACTTT. This translates into CASSTTGFSPLHF.

This rearrangement joins TRBV7-3 to TRBJ2-7; tentatively, D is TRBD2 (5 bases). Germline-derived CDR1 and CDR2 are SGHTA and FQGTGA. This CDR3 region has 18 residues. V was clipped by 1 base and J by 6 bases, with 25 bases between them. CDR3 residues: CASSLRIGVCSRGCEQYF. The CDR3, as DNA: TGTGCCAGCAGCTTAAGGATTGGAGTATGCTCCCGAGGGTGCGAGCAGTACTTC.